The rows below give T cell receptor beta chains drawn from one sample of a study of blood T cells in healthy people across ages. From the 5' RACE reads, TCRdb called clonotypes with MiXCR, one entry per CDR3 protein. The repertoire holds about 400,000 distinct CDR3 sequences, with about half as singletons. The source material was blood. The origin of the receptors is a man in his sixties in good health. CDR3s include the opening cysteine and the closing phenylalanine or tryptophan.

v_gene	j_gene	CDR3aa
TRBV5-1	TRBJ2-4	CASSLRGPPKAGRGKNIQYF
TRBV21-1	TRBJ2-1	CASIPRTGRRDNEQFF
TRBV20-1	TRBJ2-3	CSAGPTDTQYF
TRBV14	TRBJ2-3	CASSQLAAGSTDTQYF
TRBV20-1	TRBJ2-3	CSTHQGSGTDTQYF
TRBV29-1	TRBJ1-4	CSVEADRGRAEKLFF
TRBV7-9	TRBJ2-3	CASSVGELRTDTQYF
TRBV10-3	TRBJ2-7	CAISEGRPEQYF
TRBV9	TRBJ2-5	CASSTRDRDQETQYF
TRBV7-2	NA	CASSFGSGEQYF
TRBV18	TRBJ2-3	CASSPHPTGDTQYF
TRBV12-3/TRBV12-4	TRBJ2-3	CASSPREGRDTQYF
TRBV10-2	TRBJ1-6	CASRMGDRASPLHF
TRBV20-1	TRBJ1-2	CSAEIYGYTF
TRBV5-1	TRBJ1-2	CASSSGRSYGYTF
TRBV21-1	TRBJ1-1	CASGAGTRGPEAFF
TRBV7-9	TRBJ1-1	CACSVESATEAFF
TRBV4-3	TRBJ2-6	CASSQESTAGADVLTF
TRBV9	TRBJ2-7	CASSGIADYEQYF
TRBV5-1	TRBJ2-3	CASSLASLTDTQYF
TRBV6-2/TRBV6-3	TRBJ2-1	CASSFGSMMTYNEQFF
TRBV7-7	TRBJ2-3	CASSFGSGGSTDTQYF
TRBV20-1	TRBJ2-5	CSARVGGTPQETQYF
TRBV3-1	TRBJ2-7	CASADSQAYEQYF
TRBV20-1	TRBJ1-2	CSARASDYGYTF
TRBV7-2	TRBJ2-1	CASSLVQGNLNEQFF
TRBV2	TRBJ2-1	CASRSSGTSRYNEQFF
TRBV28	TRBJ2-1	CASSHGRQPRGDSSYNEQFF
TRBV28	TRBJ2-3	CASSFTGLGTDTQYF
TRBV20-1	TRBJ2-5	CSARSASGLPVRETQYF
TRBV20-1	TRBJ2-3	CSARSPSGGTDTQYF
TRBV25-1	TRBJ2-5	CASSDRGWQETQYF
TRBV7-2	TRBJ1-2	CASSSPTGVFYGYTF